These T cell receptor beta chains were read from a single sample in a study of cytotoxic CD8 clonotypes in ibrutinib-treated CLL. Clones were read by immunoSEQ multiplex PCR, and TCRdb kept only the in-frame ones, dropping some. The sample records more than 200,000 clones, 60% to 80% being singletons. The source was PBMCs, collected after 12 months of ibrutinib treatment. Every receptor here comes from a human donor with chronic lymphocytic leukemia. Each CDR3 is given with its conserved first and last residue. Each record gives: V gene, D gene, clone size, J gene, CDR3 protein, CDR3 DNA. The D gene is left open where the match is weak. The listing skips clone size in some rows; elsewhere it reads once, few, many or a size class.

TRBV6-5	-	-	TRBJ2-7	CASSYSEYEQYF	TGTGCCAGCAGTTATTCCGAGTACGAGCAGTACTTC
TRBV7-8	TRBD2	few	TRBJ2-7	CASSLVGAGTYEQYF	TGTGCCAGCAGCTTAGTAGGAGCGGGAACCTACGAGCAGTACTTC
TRBV11-2	-	-	TRBJ2-3	CASSFSLGTDTQYF	TGTGCCAGCAGCTTTTCCCTGGGCACAGATACGCAGTATTTT
TRBV6-1	-	few	TRBJ2-1	CASSEVSLPPYEQFF	TGTGCCAGCAGTGAAGTGAGCCTCCCCCCATATGAGCAGTTCTTC
TRBV6-5	-	few	TRBJ1-3	CASSYSYF	TGTGCCAGCAGTTACTCGTATTTT
TRBV7-6	TRBD1	-	TRBJ2-7	CASSSIGGAAAKTREQYF	TGTGCCAGCAGCTCGATAGGGGGCGCCGCGGCGAAAACTAGGGAGCAGTACTTC
TRBV7-9	-	-	TRBJ2-6	CASSPQVSDVLTF	TGTGCCAGCAGCCCCCAGGTGTCCGACGTCCTGACTTTC
TRBV9	-	-	TRBJ2-5	CASSAARGGPQYF	TGTGCCAGCAGCGCTGCCCGTGGGGGCCCCCAGTACTTC
TRBV5-1	-	-	TRBJ1-2	CASSLETGTESGYTF	TGCGCCAGCAGCTTGGAAACAGGGACGGAGTCTGGCTACACCTTC
TRBV14	-	-	TRBJ2-7	CASSQLSSLSYEQYF	TGTGCCAGCAGCCAACTCAGCTCGCTCTCCTACGAGCAGTACTTC
TRBV7-9	-	-	TRBJ2-5	CASSLTALQETQYF	TGTGCCAGCAGCTTAACAGCCCTACAAGAGACCCAGTACTTC
TRBV15	TRBD2	once	TRBJ2-7	CATSRDPSGGAYEQYF	TGTGCCACCAGCAGAGACCCTAGCGGTGGGGCTTACGAGCAGTACTTC
TRBV29-1	-	-	TRBJ1-1	CSVEVLAGTNTEAFF	TGCAGCGTTGAAGTGCTCGCAGGAACCAACACTGAAGCTTTCTTT
TRBV7-8	-	-	TRBJ2-5	CASTPSMGTQYF	TGTGCCAGCACTCCTTCTATGGGGACCCAGTACTTC
TRBV5-6	-	-	TRBJ1-6	CASSEMRNSDAYNSPLHF	TGTGCCAGCAGCGAAATGAGGAATTCGGACGCCTATAATTCACCCCTCCACTTT
TRBV5-6	-	-	TRBJ2-7	CASSWGRGGYEQYF	TGTGCCAGCAGCTGGGGTAGGGGAGGCTACGAGCAGTACTTC
TRBV30	-	-	TRBJ1-1	CAWRWTLEGQAFF	TGTGCCTGGAGGTGGACACTCGAAGGGCAAGCTTTCTTT
TRBV18	TRBD1	-	TRBJ2-7	CASSLSQGASYEQYF	TGTGCCAGCTCCCTATCACAGGGGGCCTCCTACGAGCAGTACTTC
TRBV18	TRBD1	-	TRBJ1-2	CASSPGQDNYGYTF	TGTGCCAGCTCACCAGGACAGGACAACTATGGCTACACCTTC
TRBV5-1	-	-	TRBJ2-2	CASRWGGVPGELFF	TGCGCCAGCCGATGGGGGGGCGTGCCCGGGGAGCTGTTTTTT
TRBV18	-	few	TRBJ1-5	CASSPEGTRNQPQHF	TGTGCCAGCTCACCAGAGGGTACGCGCAATCAGCCCCAGCATTTT
TRBV11-3	TRBD1	-	TRBJ2-7	CASSPRAGGSYEQYF	TGTGCCAGCAGCCCCCGCGCAGGGGGCTCCTACGAGCAGTACTTC
TRBV5-6	TRBD1	-	TRBJ2-7	CASSLGDRGYYHEQYF	TGTGCCAGCAGCCTAGGGGACAGGGGATATTACCACGAGCAGTACTTC
TRBV10-3	-	-	TRBJ2-1	CAISVGSYNEQFF	TGTGCCATCAGTGTTGGCAGCTACAATGAGCAGTTCTTC
TRBV19	TRBD1	-	TRBJ1-6	CASSPTGGNSPLHF	TGTGCCAGTAGCCCGACAGGGGGTAATTCACCCCTCCACTTT
TRBV18	-	-	TRBJ2-5	CASSPQGETQYF	TGTGCCAGCTCACCACAGGGCGAGACCCAGTACTTC
TRBV5-1	-	-	TRBJ2-3	CASSMRQGETQYF	TGCGCCAGCAGCATGAGGCAGGGCGAAACGCAGTATTTT
TRBV23-1	-	few	TRBJ2-7	CASNRSLCVYEQYF	TGCGCCAGCAACCGGTCCCTTTGTGTTTACGAGCAGTACTTC
TRBV5-8	TRBD1	-	TRBJ1-2	CASRSDRGGYTF	TGTGCCAGCAGATCGGACAGGGGTGGCTACACCTTC
TRBV6-5	-	-	TRBJ1-2	CASSYGQDSPLGGYTF	TGTGCCAGCAGTTACGGCCAGGACAGCCCCCTGGGTGGCTACACCTTC
TRBV5-6	TRBD1	once	TRBJ1-1	CASSSRQGWQAFF	TGTGCCAGCAGCTCAAGACAGGGGTGGCAAGCTTTCTTT
TRBV5-1	-	-	TRBJ1-2	CASSLEAQGGYGYTF	TGCGCCAGCAGCTTGGAAGCGCAGGGTGGGTATGGCTACACCTTC
TRBV2	-	-	TRBJ2-3	CASSGTGSGTQYF	TGTGCCAGCAGTGGGACCGGGTCCGGGACGCAGTATTTT
TRBV27	-	-	TRBJ1-1	CASGGTNTEAFF	TGTGCCAGCGGGGGCACGAACACTGAAGCTTTCTTT
TRBV29-1	-	-	TRBJ1-1	CSVVVVLNTEAFF	TGCAGCGTTGTGGTAGTATTGAACACTGAAGCTTTCTTT